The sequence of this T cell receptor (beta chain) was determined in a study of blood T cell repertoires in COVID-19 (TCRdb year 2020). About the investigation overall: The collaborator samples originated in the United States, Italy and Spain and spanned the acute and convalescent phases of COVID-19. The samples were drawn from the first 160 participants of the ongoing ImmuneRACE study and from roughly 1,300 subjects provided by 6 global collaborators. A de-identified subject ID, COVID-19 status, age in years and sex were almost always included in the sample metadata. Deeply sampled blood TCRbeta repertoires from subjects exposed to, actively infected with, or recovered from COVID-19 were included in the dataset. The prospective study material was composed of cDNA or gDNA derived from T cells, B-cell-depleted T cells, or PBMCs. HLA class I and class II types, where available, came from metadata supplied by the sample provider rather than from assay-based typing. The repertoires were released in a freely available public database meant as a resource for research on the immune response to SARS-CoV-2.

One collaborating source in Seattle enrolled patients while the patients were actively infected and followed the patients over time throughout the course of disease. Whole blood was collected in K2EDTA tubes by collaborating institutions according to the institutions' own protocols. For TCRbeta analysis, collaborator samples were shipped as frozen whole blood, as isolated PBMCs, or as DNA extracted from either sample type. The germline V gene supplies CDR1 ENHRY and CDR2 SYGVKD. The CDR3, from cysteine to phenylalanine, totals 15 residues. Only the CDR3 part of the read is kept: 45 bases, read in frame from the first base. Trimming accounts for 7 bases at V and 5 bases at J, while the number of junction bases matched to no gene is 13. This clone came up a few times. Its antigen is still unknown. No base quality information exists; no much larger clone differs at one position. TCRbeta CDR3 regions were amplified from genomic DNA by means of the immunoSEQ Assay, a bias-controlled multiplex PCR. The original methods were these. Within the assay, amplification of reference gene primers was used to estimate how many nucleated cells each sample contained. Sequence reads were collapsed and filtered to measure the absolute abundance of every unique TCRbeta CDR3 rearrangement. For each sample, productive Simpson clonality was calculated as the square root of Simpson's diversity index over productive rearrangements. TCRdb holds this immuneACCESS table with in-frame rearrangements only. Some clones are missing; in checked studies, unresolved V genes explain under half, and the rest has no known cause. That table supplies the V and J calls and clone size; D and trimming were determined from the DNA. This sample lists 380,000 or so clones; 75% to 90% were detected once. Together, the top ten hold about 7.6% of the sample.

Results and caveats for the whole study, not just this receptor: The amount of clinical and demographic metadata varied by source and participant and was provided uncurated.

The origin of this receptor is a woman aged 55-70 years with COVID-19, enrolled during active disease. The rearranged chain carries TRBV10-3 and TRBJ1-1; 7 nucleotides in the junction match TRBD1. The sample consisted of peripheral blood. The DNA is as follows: TGTGCCATCATGGAATCCTCGACAGGGCAGACTGAAGCTTTCTTT. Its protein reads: CAIMESSTGQTEAFF.